The clone carrying this TCR beta chain was found many times. The antigen is unknown. This specimen belongs to a study of CD8 T cells in ankylosing spondylitis. Via MiXCR, TCRdb re-called the 5' RACE reads, giving one row per CDR3 protein. Seen here are 40,000 to 50,000 distinct CDR3 sequences, 3% to 4.5% observed once, and the top ten hold around 4.1%. Whole-study findings and limits: From matched ankylosing spondylitis synovial fluid, disease-linked clones were reportedly recovered at significantly enriched levels.

This CDR3 spans 18 amino acids. Germline values: CDR1 SGDLS, CDR2 YYNGEE. The junction had 11 bases not matched to a gene; V was cut back by 0 bases and J by 0 bases. The chain employs TRBV9 and TRBJ1-1; TRBD1 aligns across 7 bases. The sequenced sample consisted of blood, either unsorted or a sorted T cell fraction (not recorded which). This sequence was found in a female donor with ankylosing spondylitis or in good health (not recorded which). CDR3 bases: TGTGCCAGCAGCGTAGGGGAGGGGACAGCCTACATGAACACTGAAGCTTTCTTT. Amino acids: CASSVGEGTAYMNTEAFF.